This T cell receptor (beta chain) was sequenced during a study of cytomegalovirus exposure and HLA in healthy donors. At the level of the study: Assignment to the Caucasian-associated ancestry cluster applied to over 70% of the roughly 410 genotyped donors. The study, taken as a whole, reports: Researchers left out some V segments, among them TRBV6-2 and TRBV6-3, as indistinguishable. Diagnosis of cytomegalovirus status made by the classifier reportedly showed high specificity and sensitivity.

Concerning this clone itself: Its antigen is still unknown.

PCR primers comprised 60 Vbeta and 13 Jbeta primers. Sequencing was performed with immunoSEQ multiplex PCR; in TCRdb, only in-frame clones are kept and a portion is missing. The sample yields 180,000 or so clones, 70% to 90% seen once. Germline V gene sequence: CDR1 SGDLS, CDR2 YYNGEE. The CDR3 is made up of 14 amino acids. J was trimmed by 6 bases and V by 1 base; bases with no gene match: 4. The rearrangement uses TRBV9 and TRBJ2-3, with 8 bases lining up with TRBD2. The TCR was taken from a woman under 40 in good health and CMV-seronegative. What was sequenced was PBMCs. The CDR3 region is CASSVSGGLDTQYF. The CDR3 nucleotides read TGTGCCAGCAGCGTAAGCGGGGGTCTGGATACGCAGTATTTT.